This TCR beta chain derives from a study of T cells in Graves' hyperthyroidism and ophthalmopathy. Study-wide results and caveats: Most thyroid clonotypes that were expanded above 0.001 also turned up in blood.

This clonotype occurred a few times. What it binds is not known. Authors of the study amplified TCR beta CDR3 regions from RNA transcripts. The HTBI primer set was used in a first-round RT-PCR of the TCR CDR3. Each CDR3 protein is one row after TCRdb ran MiXCR on the multiplex PCR reads. The sample consists of about 320,000 distinct CDR3 sequences, roughly 17% of them appearing once. Researchers barred patients who had uncontrolled infection, other autoimmune disease, pregnancy or lactation. Germline V gene sequence: CDR1 LNHNV, CDR2 YYDKDF (reference sequence). V shed 5 bases, J shed 3 bases, and the junction held 14 bases outside the gene matches. CDR3 size: 18 residues.

The source of this sequence is a man aged 25 to 40 with Graves' hyperthyroidism. The sequenced sample consisted of blood. The J gene is TRBJ2-3, the V gene TRBV15; 10 bases map to TRBD2. CDR3 DNA: TGTGCCACCAGCCTAAGGTCGCCACTAGCGGGATTTACAGATACGCAGTATTTT. Residues: CATSLRSPLAGFTDTQYF.